These T cell receptor beta chains were read from a single sample in a study of cytomegalovirus exposure and HLA in healthy donors. Clones were sequenced by immunoSEQ multiplex PCR, and TCRdb holds only the in-frame ones, with some missing. Found here are 140,000 or so clones, 85% to 90% of them singletons; the top ten hold 9% to 9.5%. The source material was PBMCs. These receptors originate from a woman between 18 and 29 years old in good health and CMV-seropositive. Each CDR3 is given with its conserved first and last residue. The D gene is left open where the match is weak. Size tells how often a clone was seen (once, few, many) or the class of an expanded clone, and some rows leave it out.

d_gene	v_gene	abundance	j_gene	CDR3aa	CDR3nt
TRBD2	TRBV27	-	TRBJ2-1	CASSFNGVAGGPGNEQFF	TGTGCCAGCAGTTTCAATGGGGTGGCGGGGGGGCCAGGCAATGAGCAGTTCTTC
TRBD1	TRBV6-4	-	TRBJ2-1	CASSDSIGGVEQFF	TGTGCCAGCAGTGACTCAATAGGGGGCGTTGAGCAGTTCTTC
TRBD2	TRBV18	once	TRBJ2-3	CASSLEGLAPDTQYF	TGTGCCAGCTCACTCGAGGGACTAGCGCCAGATACGCAGTATTTT
TRBD1	TRBV29-1	-	TRBJ1-2	CSVLTGASGYTF	TGCAGCGTACTGACAGGGGCGTCCGGCTACACCTTC
TRBD1	TRBV7-9	-	TRBJ2-1	CASSSGTGDNEQFF	TGTGCCAGCAGCTCCGGGACAGGGGACAATGAGCAGTTCTTC
TRBD2	TRBV15	-	TRBJ2-3	CATSSGGSTDTQYF	TGTGCCACCAGCAGCGGGGGGAGCACAGATACGCAGTATTTT
TRBD2	TRBV7-3	-	TRBJ2-1	CASSRITGGSEQFF	TGTGCCAGCAGCCGAATAACGGGGGGTAGTGAGCAGTTCTTC
-	TRBV29-1	-	TRBJ1-2	CSVNRDREENGYTF	TGCAGCGTTAATAGGGACCGGGAGGAGAATGGCTACACCTTC
TRBD2	TRBV9	-	TRBJ2-7	CASSVGQGLAYEQYF	TGTGCCAGCAGCGTAGGGCAAGGACTAGCGTACGAGCAGTACTTC
TRBD1	TRBV10-3	-	TRBJ1-1	CAISEKLDRGPEAFF	TGTGCCATCAGTGAGAAATTGGACAGGGGGCCTGAAGCTTTCTTT
TRBD2	TRBV7-9	-	TRBJ2-5	CASSPTSTETQYF	TGTGCCAGCAGCCCGACTAGCACGGAGACCCAGTACTTC
-	TRBV13	-	TRBJ1-2	CASSLVGGGMLHYGYTF	TGTGCCAGCAGCTTAGTCGGCGGCGGGATGTTACACTATGGCTACACCTTC
TRBD1	TRBV4-1	-	TRBJ1-2	CASSEWDSYTYGYTF	TGCGCCAGCAGCGAATGGGACAGTTATACCTATGGCTACACCTTC
TRBD1	TRBV30	-	TRBJ1-4	CAWTGTANEKLFF	TGTGCCTGGACGGGGACAGCTAATGAAAAACTGTTTTTT
-	TRBV28	-	TRBJ2-1	CASSTWTANNEQFF	TGTGCCAGCAGTACTTGGACAGCAAACAATGAGCAGTTCTTC